The clone carrying this T cell receptor beta chain was seen a single time. The entry originates in a study of T cell changes during pregnancy in multiple sclerosis. This CDR3 is built from 15 residues. Trimming at V came to 8 bases and at J to 1 base, leaving 4 bases not matched to a gene. CDR1 is LNHDA, CDR2 SQIVND, per germline (reference sequence). The table came from immunoSEQ multiplex PCR; TCRdb's copy has only in-frame clones and leaves some out. The sample includes 89,000 or so clones, about nine tenths of them seen just once. The receptor comes from a female donor in good health, serving as a control in a pregnancy study. Some clones in this sample may be carry-over from other donors' samples. The chain recombines TRBV19 with TRBJ2-2; TRBD2 matches 10 bases. The sequencing here drew on PBMCs, taken in the first trimester of pregnancy. The chain's CDR3 is CASRTSGENTGELFF. CDR3 sequence (DNA): TGTGCCAGTCGGACTAGCGGAGAGAACACCGGGGAGCTGTTTTTT. Full variable domain (missing parts from reference TRBV19 and TRBJ2-2): DGGITQSPKYLFRKEGQNVTLSCEQNLNHDAMYWYRQDPGQGLRLIYYSQIVNDFQKGDIAEGYSVSREKKESFPLTVTSAQKNPTAFYLCASRTSGENTGELFFGEGSRLTVL.